These T cell receptor beta chains were read from a single sample in a study of T cell responses to AZD1222 COVID-19 vaccine. Repertoires were generated with immunoSEQ multiplex PCR, while TCRdb's copy carries only in-frame clones and drops some. The table records over 35,000 clones, around 80% of them present only once. The input for sequencing was peripheral blood, taken 28 days after the second dose of the MenACWY control vaccine. These TCRs come from an adult who received the MenACWY meningococcal vaccine as a control. The CDR3 runs from the conserved cysteine through the conserved F or W. A D gene is named only where the DNA matches it firmly. Expanded clones are given a class, and other clones once, few, many or no size at all.

abundance	j_gene	v_gene	d_gene	CDR3aa	CDR3nt
.	TRBJ2-5	TRBV15	.	CATSRGGAGETQYF	TGTGCCACCAGCAGAGGGGGGGCTGGGGAGACCCAGTACTTC
medium-sized	TRBJ2-2	TRBV3-1/TRBV3-2	.	CARSSGAGAGGELFF	TGTGCCCGCAGCTCCGGGGCGGGGGCGGGCGGGGAGCTGTTTTTT
.	TRBJ2-1	TRBV4-1	.	CASSQVDGYNEQFF	TGCGCCAGCAGCCAGGTGGACGGGTACAATGAGCAGTTCTTC
few	TRBJ1-6	TRBV28	.	CASRSSSYNSPLHF	TGTGCCAGCAGGTCTAGCTCCTATAATTCACCCCTCCACTTT
.	TRBJ1-2	TRBV10-3	.	CAISEAVETTSSGYTF	TGTGCCATCAGTGAGGCGGTCGAGACCACTTCTAGTGGCTACACCTTC
.	TRBJ2-1	TRBV7-7	TRBD1	CASSSGAGQGLNEQFF	TGTGCCAGCAGCTCGGGAGCCGGACAGGGGTTAAATGAGCAGTTCTTC
.	TRBJ1-2	TRBV6-5	.	CASRTRTVNYGYTF	TGTGCCAGCAGAACAAGGACAGTCAACTATGGCTACACCTTC
few	TRBJ1-5	TRBV7-8	.	CASSLATGPNQPQHF	TGTGCCAGCAGCTTAGCAACAGGACCGAATCAGCCCCAGCATTTT
.	TRBJ1-4	TRBV5-1	.	CASSLQQGNEKLFF	TGCGCCAGCAGCTTACAGCAGGGAAATGAAAAACTGTTTTTT
many	TRBJ2-5	TRBV4-2	TRBD1	CASSQEETGGEETQYF	TGTGCCAGCAGCCAAGAGGAGACAGGGGGCGAAGAGACCCAGTACTTC
.	TRBJ1-2	TRBV27	.	CASSFRTASANYGYTF	TGTGCCAGCAGTTTTCGGACAGCTTCTGCTAACTATGGCTACACCTTC
.	TRBJ2-5	TRBV5-1	TRBD1	CASSFGLGTGDQETQYF	TGCGCCAGCAGCTTTGGGTTGGGGACAGGGGATCAAGAGACCCAGTACTTC
once	TRBJ1-6	TRBV19	.	CASSLTANNSPLHF	TGTGCCAGTAGTTTGACAGCCAATAATTCACCCCTCCACTTT
.	TRBJ2-7	TRBV15	TRBD2	CATSSVLGGATYEQYF	TGTGCCACCAGCAGTGTACTCGGGGGGGCCACCTACGAGCAGTACTTC
.	TRBJ2-5	TRBV5-8	.	CASSLEQGSQETQYF	TGTGCCAGCAGCTTGGAGCAGGGCTCCCAAGAGACCCAGTACTTC
.	TRBJ1-1	TRBV7-8	.	CASSSRTVTEAFF	TGTGCCAGCAGCTCCAGGACTGTCACTGAAGCTTTCTTT
.	TRBJ1-1	TRBV3-1/TRBV3-2	.	CASSQFEYPNTEAFF	TGTGCCAGCAGCCAATTTGAATATCCGAACACTGAAGCTTTCTTT
.	TRBJ1-2	TRBV5-6	TRBD1	CASSLGQGNFYGYTF	TGTGCCAGCAGCCTAGGACAGGGCAACTTCTATGGCTACACCTTC
.	TRBJ1-6	TRBV14	.	CASSQVSATPLHF	TGTGCCAGCAGCCAAGTGTCGGCAACACCCCTCCACTTT
.	TRBJ1-1	TRBV6-5	.	CATRGIVRPEAFF	TGTGCCACCAGGGGCATCGTAAGACCTGAAGCTTTCTTT
.	TRBJ1-4	TRBV10-2	.	CASSESSRGREKLFF	TGCGCCAGCAGTGAGTCTTCCAGGGGACGGGAAAAACTGTTTTTT
.	TRBJ2-3	TRBV5-1	TRBD2	CASSSRAGSTDTQYF	TGCGCCAGCAGCTCCCGAGCGGGGAGCACAGATACGCAGTATTTT
.	TRBJ1-2	TRBV28	TRBD1	CASRGTGKYGYTF	TGTGCCAGCAGGGGGACAGGGAAGTATGGCTACACCTTC
.	TRBJ2-1	TRBV5-1	TRBD2	CASSLAGGRFF	TGCGCCAGCAGCTTGGCCGGGGGGAGGTTCTTC
.	TRBJ1-1	TRBV19	.	CASSTEGQGSGTEAFF	TGTGCCAGTAGTACCGAAGGGCAGGGGAGCGGCACTGAAGCTTTCTTT
once	TRBJ2-5	TRBV9	.	CASSVTSSETQYF	TGTGCCAGCAGCGTCACTAGTTCGGAGACCCAGTACTTC
.	TRBJ1-2	TRBV5-1	.	CASSQGSGGYTF	TGCGCCAGCAGCCAGGGGTCTGGAGGCTACACCTTC
.	TRBJ2-7	TRBV5-1	.	CASSLAYGSYEQYF	TGCGCCAGCAGCTTGGCCTACGGTTCCTACGAGCAGTACTTC
.	TRBJ1-2	TRBV28	TRBD1	CASRTYRTGGYGYTF	TGTGCCAGCAGAACCTACCGGACAGGGGGCTATGGCTACACCTTC
.	TRBJ1-1	TRBV19	TRBD1	CASSRGTGNTEAFF	TGTGCCAGTAGCCGGGGGACAGGGAACACTGAAGCTTTCTTT
.	TRBJ2-7	TRBV10-2	TRBD1	CASSAGQAVSYEQYF	TGCGCCAGCAGTGCGGGACAGGCGGTTTCCTACGAGCAGTACTTC
.	TRBJ1-2	TRBV28	.	CASTSRNYGYTF	TGTGCCAGCACCTCAAGGAACTATGGCTACACCTTC
.	TRBJ1-2	TRBV20-1	.	CSGGIMRGYTF	TGCAGTGGGGGTATAATGAGAGGCTACACCTTC
.	TRBJ1-1	TRBV2	TRBD1	CASSGSGGDEAFF	TGTGCCAGCAGTGGTTCAGGGGGCGATGAAGCTTTCTTT
.	TRBJ2-7	TRBV21-1	.	CASRWSYGPSYEQYF	TGTGCCAGCAGGTGGAGCTATGGTCCATCCTACGAGCAGTACTTC
.	TRBJ2-2	TRBV20-1	.	CSASAGPRCATGELFF	TGCAGTGCTAGTGCAGGCCCCAGATGTGCCACCGGGGAGCTGTTTTTT
.	TRBJ2-7	TRBV28	TRBD2	CASSFRTSGRSEQYF	TGTGCCAGCAGTTTCCGTACTAGCGGGAGGTCCGAGCAGTACTTC
.	TRBJ1-5	TRBV7-7	.	CASSFIYGKDSNQPQHF	TGTGCCAGCAGCTTTATTTATGGGAAAGATAGCAATCAGCCCCAGCATTTT
.	TRBJ1-2	TRBV9	TRBD1	CASSVDGTVNYGYTF	TGTGCCAGCAGCGTAGACGGGACAGTTAACTATGGCTACACCTTC
.	TRBJ1-4	TRBV28	.	CASSLEGQGTNEKLFF	TGTGCCAGCAGTTTGGAGGGGCAGGGAACTAATGAAAAACTGTTTTTT
.	TRBJ1-5	TRBV15	.	CATSRGPGIRQPQHF	TGTGCCACCAGCAGAGGTCCAGGGATACGTCAGCCCCAGCATTTT
few	TRBJ2-6	TRBV5-4	.	CASSLDSGANVLTF	TGTGCCAGCAGCCTAGACTCTGGGGCCAACGTCCTGACTTTC
.	TRBJ1-5	TRBV19	.	CATNRDSGNQPQHF	TGTGCCACCAATAGGGATTCCGGCAATCAGCCCCAGCATTTT
once	TRBJ2-1	TRBV12-3/TRBV12-4	.	CASSLVGLDEQFF	TGTGCCAGCAGTTTAGTTGGGCTAGATGAGCAGTTCTTC
few	TRBJ2-2	TRBV19	.	CANRVNTGELFF	TGTGCCAACAGGGTAAACACCGGGGAGCTGTTTTTT
.	TRBJ1-6	TRBV30	TRBD1	CAWSVLGGNSPLHF	TGTGCCTGGAGTGTACTAGGGGGCAATTCACCCCTCCACTTT
once	TRBJ1-5	TRBV19	.	CASTLWAGQPQHF	TGTGCCAGTACCCTCTGGGCTGGTCAGCCCCAGCATTTT
.	TRBJ1-1	TRBV30	TRBD1	CAWRPGQLNTEAFF	TGTGCCTGGAGGCCGGGACAGCTGAACACTGAAGCTTTCTTT
.	TRBJ2-1	TRBV30	.	CACSAGGSYNEQFF	TGTGCCTGTTCCGCCGGGGGATCTTACAATGAGCAGTTCTTC
.	TRBJ2-1	TRBV6-5	TRBD2	CASSSLAGGHNEQFF	TGTGCCAGCAGTTCCCTAGCGGGAGGACACAATGAGCAGTTCTTC
.	TRBJ1-1	TRBV5-1	TRBD1	CASSLIVGQDTEAFF	TGCGCCAGCAGCTTGATTGTAGGACAGGACACTGAAGCTTTCTTT
.	TRBJ1-5	TRBV28	TRBD1	CASSFRQGWQPQHF	TGTGCCAGCAGTTTCCGACAGGGGTGGCAGCCCCAGCATTTT
.	TRBJ1-6	TRBV28	.	CASSQGRQGGWGNSPLHF	TGTGCCAGCAGCCAGGGGCGCCAGGGAGGTTGGGGGAATTCACCCCTCCACTTT
few	TRBJ2-1	TRBV4-1	.	CASSQLVVGFNNEQFF	TGCGCCAGCAGCCAACTAGTTGTGGGTTTCAACAATGAGCAGTTCTTC
.	TRBJ2-7	TRBV12-5	TRBD1	CASGLTRPFRDRAHEQYF	TGTGCTAGTGGTTTAACGCGCCCCTTCCGGGACAGGGCCCACGAGCAGTACTTC
once	TRBJ2-1	TRBV18	.	CASSPLPPKGNEQFF	TGTGCCAGCTCACCACTGCCACCCAAGGGCAATGAGCAGTTCTTC
.	TRBJ1-1	TRBV9	.	CASSAGHEVLGDTEAFF	TGTGCCAGCAGCGCGGGCCATGAGGTGTTGGGTGACACTGAAGCTTTCTTT
.	TRBJ2-5	TRBV9	TRBD2	CASSVGLAGGEKETQYF	TGTGCCAGCAGCGTAGGACTAGCGGGAGGCGAAAAAGAGACCCAGTACTTC
.	TRBJ2-3	TRBV7-6	TRBD1	CASSSGQGMPDTQYF	TGTGCCAGCAGCTCCGGACAGGGGATGCCAGATACGCAGTATTTT